These T cell receptor beta chains were read from a single sample in a study of CD8 T cells in Susac syndrome. TCRdb re-called the immunoSEQ multiplex PCR reads with MiXCR, one entry per CDR3 protein. The sample lists approximately 140,000 distinct CDR3 sequences, around 75% occurring once. The sample taken for sequencing was CD8+ T cells from PBMCs. The origin of the receptors is a human donor with multiple sclerosis. Both conserved end residues are part of each CDR3.

>TRBJ1-5|TRBV2
CASSEGDSRNQPQHF
>TRBJ2-1|TRBV4-1
CASSQARATGNEQFF
>TRBJ1-2|TRBV5-4
CASSPAPADYGYTF
>TRBJ2-5|TRBV5-1
CASSLDGFGETQYF
>TRBJ1-1|TRBV7-6
CASSSDFLHTEAFF
>TRBJ1-1|TRBV7-8
CASSLVVSEYTEAFF
>TRBJ1-1|TRBV18
CASSYTGGWGADTEAFF
>TRBJ2-1|TRBV12-3/TRBV12-4
CASSFAGYIDEQFF
>TRBJ1-3|TRBV12-3/TRBV12-4
CASSLAVVNTIYF
>TRBJ1-1|TRBV2
CASSEAFRDRVEAFF
>TRBJ1-2|TRBV29-1
CSVEVLQEWDYGYTF
>TRBJ1-1|TRBV4-3
CASSQDSQSENTEAFF
>TRBJ2-1|TRBV10-2
CASSEGGHEQFF
>TRBJ2-7|TRBV20-1
CSARDRGSSYEQYF
>TRBJ1-1|TRBV7-9
CASRLRDSGARNTEAFF
>TRBJ1-5|TRBV20-1
CSARSWGTQPQHF
>TRBJ2-5|TRBV6-1
CASSYAQGETQYF
>TRBJ1-2|TRBV13
CASSLSTYRGPNDGYTF
>TRBJ1-2|TRBV4-1
CASSHPNLYGYTF
>TRBJ1-1|TRBV28
CASRDMNTEAFF
>TRBJ2-1|TRBV9
CASSPGQSGAYEQFF
>TRBJ2-1|TRBV19
CASMGAGFDEQFF
>TRBJ2-1|TRBV19
CASSMMGVSYNEQFF
>TRBJ1-5|TRBV28
CASSQDRGTGPQHF
>TRBJ2-1|TRBV7-3
CASSLTQLSGAVQFF
>TRBJ2-7|TRBV2
CASIGGYSYEQYF
>TRBJ1-3|TRBV4-1
CASSQVFLNSGNTIYF
>TRBJ2-5|TRBV6-1
CASRETGQETQYF
>TRBJ2-2|TRBV15
CATSRDRGQSGTGELFF
>TRBJ1-4|TRBV25-1
CASSEFVILGTDLEGKLFF
>TRBJ2-7|TRBV10-3
CAIRTDDRDEQYF
>TRBJ1-5|TRBV7-9
CASSLEAAGRNNQPQHF
>TRBJ2-3|TRBV28
CASSLRGAGDTQYF
>TRBJ2-1|TRBV11-3
CASSLVGPPANEQFF
>TRBJ1-2|TRBV21-1
CASSKDQGGLHGYTF
>TRBJ2-3|TRBV5-1
CASSGTSFSTDTQYF
>TRBJ1-1|TRBV7-9
CASNLNRANTEAFF
>TRBJ1-2|TRBV12-3/TRBV12-4
CASTEGRMGYTF
>TRBJ1-5|TRBV27
CASSLDRLTQPQHF
>TRBJ2-7|TRBV12-5
CASGFDGPNYEQYF